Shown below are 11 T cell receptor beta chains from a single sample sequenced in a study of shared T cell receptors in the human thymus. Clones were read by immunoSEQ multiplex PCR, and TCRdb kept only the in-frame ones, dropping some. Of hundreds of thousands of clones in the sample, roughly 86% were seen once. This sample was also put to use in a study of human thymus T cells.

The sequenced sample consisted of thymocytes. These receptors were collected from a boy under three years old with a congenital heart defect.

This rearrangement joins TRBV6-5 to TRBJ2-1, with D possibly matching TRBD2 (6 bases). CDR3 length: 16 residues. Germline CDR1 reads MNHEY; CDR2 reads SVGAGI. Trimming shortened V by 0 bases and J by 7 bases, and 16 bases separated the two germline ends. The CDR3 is CASSYSRTWRDNEQFF. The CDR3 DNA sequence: TGTGCCAGCAGTTACTCGAGAACCTGGCGGGATAATGAGCAGTTCTTC.

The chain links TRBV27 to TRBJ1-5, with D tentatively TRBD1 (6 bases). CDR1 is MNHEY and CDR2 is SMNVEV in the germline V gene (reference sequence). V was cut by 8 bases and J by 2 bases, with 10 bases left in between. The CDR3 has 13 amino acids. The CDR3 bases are TGTGCCAGCTCTAACAGGGGCAATCAGCCCCAGCATTTT. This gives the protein CASSNRGNQPQHF.

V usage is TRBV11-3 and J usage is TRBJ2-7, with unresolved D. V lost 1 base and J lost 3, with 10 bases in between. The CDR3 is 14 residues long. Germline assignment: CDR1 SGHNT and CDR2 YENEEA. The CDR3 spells CASSLGVSGYEQYF. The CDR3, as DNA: TGTGCCAGCAGCTTAGGAGTATCGGGCTACGAGCAGTACTTC.

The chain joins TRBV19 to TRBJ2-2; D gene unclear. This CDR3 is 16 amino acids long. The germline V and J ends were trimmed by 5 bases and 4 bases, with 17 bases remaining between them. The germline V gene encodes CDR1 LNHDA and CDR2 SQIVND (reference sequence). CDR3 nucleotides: TGTGCCAGTAGTCCCCGAGCCTTAGATAGCACCGGGGAGCTGTTTTTT. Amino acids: CASSPRALDSTGELFF. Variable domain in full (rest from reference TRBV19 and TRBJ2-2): DGGITQSPKYLFRKEGQNVTLSCEQNLNHDAMYWYRQDPGQGLRLIYYSQIVNDFQKGDIAEGYSVSREKKESFPLTVTSAQKNPTAFYLCASSPRALDSTGELFFGEGSRLTVL.

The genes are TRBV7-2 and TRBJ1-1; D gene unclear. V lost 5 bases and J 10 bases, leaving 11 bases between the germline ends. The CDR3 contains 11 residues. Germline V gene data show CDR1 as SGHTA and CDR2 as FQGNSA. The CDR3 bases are TGTGCCAGCAGCGTAGACGAGGGAGCTTTCTTT. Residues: CASSVDEGAFF.

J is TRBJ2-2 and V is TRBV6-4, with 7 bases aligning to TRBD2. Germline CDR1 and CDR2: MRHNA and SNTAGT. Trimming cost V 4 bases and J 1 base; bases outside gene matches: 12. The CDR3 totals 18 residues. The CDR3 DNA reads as TGTGCCAGCAGTGGGGGGGGGAGGGCCGAAGTGAACACCGGGGAGCTGTTTTTT. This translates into CASSGGGRAEVNTGELFF.

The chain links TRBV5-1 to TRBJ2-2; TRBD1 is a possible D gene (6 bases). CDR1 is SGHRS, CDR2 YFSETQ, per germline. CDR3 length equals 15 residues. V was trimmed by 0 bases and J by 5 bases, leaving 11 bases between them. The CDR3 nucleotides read TGCGCCAGCAGCTTGGTAGTAGGGGGAACCGGGGAGCTGTTTTTT. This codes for CASSLVVGGTGELFF.

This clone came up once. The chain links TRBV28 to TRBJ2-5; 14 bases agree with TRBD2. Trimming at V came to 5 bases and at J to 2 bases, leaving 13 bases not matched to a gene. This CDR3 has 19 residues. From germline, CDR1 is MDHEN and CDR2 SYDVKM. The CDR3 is CASSMTPGTSGGQQETQYF. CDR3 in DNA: TGTGCCAGCAGTATGACCCCCGGGACTAGCGGGGGCCAGCAAGAGACCCAGTACTTC.

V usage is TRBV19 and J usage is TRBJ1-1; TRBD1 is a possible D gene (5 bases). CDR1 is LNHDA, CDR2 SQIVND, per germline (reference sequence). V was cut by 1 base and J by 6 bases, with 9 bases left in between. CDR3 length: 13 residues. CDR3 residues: CASSIAGKAEAFF. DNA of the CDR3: TGTGCCAGTAGTATAGCAGGGAAGGCTGAAGCTTTCTTT.

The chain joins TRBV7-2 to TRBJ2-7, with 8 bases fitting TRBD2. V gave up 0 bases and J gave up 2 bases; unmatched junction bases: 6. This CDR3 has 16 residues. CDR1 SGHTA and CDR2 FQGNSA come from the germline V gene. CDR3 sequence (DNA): TGTGCCAGCAGCTTAGCGGTTAGCGGGGACCCCTACGAGCAGTACTTC. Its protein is CASSLAVSGDPYEQYF.

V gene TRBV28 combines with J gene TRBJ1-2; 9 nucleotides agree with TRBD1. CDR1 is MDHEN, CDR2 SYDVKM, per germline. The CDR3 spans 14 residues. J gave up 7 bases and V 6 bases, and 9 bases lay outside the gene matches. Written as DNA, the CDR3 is TGTGCCAGCAGCCTACTCACAGGGGGCAGTGGCTACACCTTC. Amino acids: CASSLLTGGSGYTF.